This T cell receptor beta chain was identified during a study of tumor-infiltrating lymphocytes in primary liver carcinoma. As to this clonotype: One end of the junction is discordant with germline, which a read error may explain.

Germline V gene data show CDR1 as SGHVS and CDR2 as FQNEAQ. The CDR3 runs 13 residues. The study co-extracted DNA and RNA from around 20-30 mg of unsorted bulk tissue. Infection with HBV was chronic in patients; they were treatment-naive. There were over 80% viable tumor cells in every single sample of tumor. Synthesis of TCR beta cDNA was carried out from 500 ng total RNA with a constant-region primer. Three nested multiplex PCR rounds, a slightly modified ARM-PCR method, built the TCR beta libraries. TRBV1-TRBV30 forward primers paired with a C-beta reverse primer drove the first two PCR rounds, 10 cycles each. Via MiXCR, TCRdb re-called the multiplex PCR reads, giving one row per CDR3 protein. The sample yields about 54,000 distinct CDR3 sequences, 60% to 75% seen once.

Sequencing was done on a sample of liver tumor tissue from sampling region 2. Subset meaning: tumor region T2, inferior pole. The sequence derives from a middle-aged man with primary liver carcinoma and hepatitis B virus infection. The chain recombines TRBV7-8 with TRBJ1-1; a possible D gene is TRBD1 (5 bases). In DNA, the CDR3 is TGTGCCAGGAGCTGCTCGGGGGACACTGAAGCTTTCTTT. Translation gives CARSCSGDTEAFF.